This T cell receptor (beta chain) was found in a study of technical replicates of blood from a handful of donors. V shed 0 bases and J shed 6 bases, with 15 bases lying between them. Germline assignment: CDR1 MNHNS and CDR2 SASEGT. This CDR3 has 15 amino acids. This table comes from immunoSEQ multiplex PCR, and its TCRdb copy is limited to in-frame clones, with some not included. This table holds about 60,000 clones, 90% to 95% found once. V is TRBV6-1 and J is TRBJ2-7; perhaps TRBD2 as D (6 bases). The sample taken for sequencing was PBMCs. This clonotype was obtained from a human donor in good health. Some clones in this sample may be carry-over from other donors' samples. CDR3 bases: TGTGCCAGCAGTGAAGCCGGAGGGCACGGGCGCGAGCAGTACTTC. Protein sequence: CASSEAGGHGREQYF.